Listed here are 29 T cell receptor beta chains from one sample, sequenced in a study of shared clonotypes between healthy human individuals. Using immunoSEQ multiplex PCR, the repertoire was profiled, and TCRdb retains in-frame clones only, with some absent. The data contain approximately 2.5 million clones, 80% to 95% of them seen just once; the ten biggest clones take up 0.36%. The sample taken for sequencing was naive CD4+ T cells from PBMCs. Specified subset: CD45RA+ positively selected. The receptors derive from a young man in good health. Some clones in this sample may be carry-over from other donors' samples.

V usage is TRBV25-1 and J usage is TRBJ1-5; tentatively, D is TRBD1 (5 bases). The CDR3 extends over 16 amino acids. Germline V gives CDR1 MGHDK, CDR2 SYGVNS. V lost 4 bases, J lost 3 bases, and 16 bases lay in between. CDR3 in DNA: TGTGCCAGCAGTGCCGCCCACGGGACGTTCAATCAGCCCCAGCATTTT. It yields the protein CASSAAHGTFNQPQHF.

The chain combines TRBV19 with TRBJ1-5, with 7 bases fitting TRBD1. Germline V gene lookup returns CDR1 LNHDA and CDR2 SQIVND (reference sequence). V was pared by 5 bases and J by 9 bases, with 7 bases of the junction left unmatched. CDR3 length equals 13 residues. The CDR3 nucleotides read TGTGCCAGTAGTGCAGGGGGACCCCGGCCCCAGCATTTT. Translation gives CASSAGGPRPQHF.

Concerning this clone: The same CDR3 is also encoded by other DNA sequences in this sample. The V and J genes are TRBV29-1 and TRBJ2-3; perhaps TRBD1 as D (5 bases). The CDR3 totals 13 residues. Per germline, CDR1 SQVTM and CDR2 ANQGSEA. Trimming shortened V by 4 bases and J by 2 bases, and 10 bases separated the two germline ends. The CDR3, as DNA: TGCAGCGTTGGGGGCGTACTCACAGATACGCAGTATTTT. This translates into CSVGGVLTDTQYF.

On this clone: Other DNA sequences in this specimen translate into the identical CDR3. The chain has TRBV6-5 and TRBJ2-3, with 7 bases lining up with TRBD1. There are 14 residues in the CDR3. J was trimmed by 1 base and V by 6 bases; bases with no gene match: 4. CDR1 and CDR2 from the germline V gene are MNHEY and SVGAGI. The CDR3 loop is CASRVDRGTDTQYF. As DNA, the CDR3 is TGTGCCAGCAGAGTAGACAGGGGCACAGATACGCAGTATTTT.

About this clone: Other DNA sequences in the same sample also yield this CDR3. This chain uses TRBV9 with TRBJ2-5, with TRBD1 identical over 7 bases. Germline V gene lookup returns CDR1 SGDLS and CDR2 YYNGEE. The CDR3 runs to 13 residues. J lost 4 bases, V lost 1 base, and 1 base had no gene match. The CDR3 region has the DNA TGTGCCAGCAGCGTAACAGGGGTAGAGACCCAGTACTTC. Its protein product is CASSVTGVETQYF.

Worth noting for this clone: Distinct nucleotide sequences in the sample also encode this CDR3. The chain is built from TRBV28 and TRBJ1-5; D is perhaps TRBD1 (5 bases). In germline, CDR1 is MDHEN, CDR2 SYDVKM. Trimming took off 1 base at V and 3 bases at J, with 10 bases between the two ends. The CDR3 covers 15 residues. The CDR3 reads CASSLLQGANQPQHF. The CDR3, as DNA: TGTGCCAGCAGTTTATTGCAGGGCGCCAATCAGCCCCAGCATTTT.

CDR3 sequence reads: CASSVSGSANQPQHF. The CDR3 DNA follows: TGCGCCAGCAGCGTTTCAGGGAGCGCCAATCAGCCCCAGCATTTT. The V call is TRBV5-1, the J call TRBJ1-5; maybe TRBD1 (5 bases). With 4 bases removed from V and 3 bases from J, the gap between germline ends came to 14 bases. Germline V gene data show CDR1 as SGHRS and CDR2 as YFSETQ. The CDR3 contains 15 residues.

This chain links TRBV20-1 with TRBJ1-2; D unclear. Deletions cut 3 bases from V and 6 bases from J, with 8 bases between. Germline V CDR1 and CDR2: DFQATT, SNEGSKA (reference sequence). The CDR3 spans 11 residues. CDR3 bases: TGCAGTGCTAGGTATTGGGATGGCTACACCTTC. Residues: CSARYWDGYTF.

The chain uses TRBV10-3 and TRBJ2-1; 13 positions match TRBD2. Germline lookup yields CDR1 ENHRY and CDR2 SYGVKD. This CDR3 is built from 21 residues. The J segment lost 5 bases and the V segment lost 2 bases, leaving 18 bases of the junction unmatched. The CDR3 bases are TGTGCCATCAGTGAGACCCTGGGACTAGCGGGGAGTAAAGGGTCCGACAATGAGCAGTTCTTC. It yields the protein CAISETLGLAGSKGSDNEQFF.

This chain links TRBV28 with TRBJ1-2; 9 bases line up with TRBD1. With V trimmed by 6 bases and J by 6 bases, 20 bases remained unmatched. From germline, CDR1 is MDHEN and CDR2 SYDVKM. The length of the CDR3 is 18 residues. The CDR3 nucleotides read TGTGCCAGCAGCCAGCTGTCCCTACAGGGGGCCTCTATGGATGGCTACACCTTC. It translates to CASSQLSLQGASMDGYTF.

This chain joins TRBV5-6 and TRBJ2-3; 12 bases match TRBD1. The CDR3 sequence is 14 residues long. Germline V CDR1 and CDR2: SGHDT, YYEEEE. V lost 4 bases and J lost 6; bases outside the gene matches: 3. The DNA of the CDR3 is TGTGCCAGCAGCCGGGACAGGGGGCTGGATACGCAGTATTTT. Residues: CASSRDRGLDTQYF. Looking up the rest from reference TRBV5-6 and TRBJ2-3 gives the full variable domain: DAGVTQSPTHLIKTRGQQVTLRCSPKSGHDTVSWYQQALGQGPQFIFQYYEEEERQRGNFPDRFSGHQFPNYSSELNVNALLLGDSALYLCASSRDRGLDTQYFGPGTRLTVL.

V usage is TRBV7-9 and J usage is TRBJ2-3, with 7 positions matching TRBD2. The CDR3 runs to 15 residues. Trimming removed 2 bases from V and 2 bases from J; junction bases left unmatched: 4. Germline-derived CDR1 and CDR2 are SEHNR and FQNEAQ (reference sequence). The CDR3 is CASSLQRDYTDTQYF. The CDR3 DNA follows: TGTGCCAGCAGCTTACAGCGGGACTACACAGATACGCAGTATTTT.

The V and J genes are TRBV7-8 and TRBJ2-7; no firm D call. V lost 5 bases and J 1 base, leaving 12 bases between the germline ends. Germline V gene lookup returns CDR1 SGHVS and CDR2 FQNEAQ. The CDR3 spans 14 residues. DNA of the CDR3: TGTGCCAGCAGCCCGAGACACGAATCCTACGAGCAGTACTTC. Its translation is CASSPRHESYEQYF.

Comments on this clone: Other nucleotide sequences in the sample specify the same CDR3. The CDR3 DNA follows: TGTGCCAGCAGTTACTCGGGGACTAGTGATTACGAGCAGTACTTC. Translated, it gives CASSYSGTSDYEQYF. The chain combines TRBV6-6 with TRBJ2-7; 8 bases agree with TRBD2. The V segment lost 0 bases and the J segment 4 bases; nucleotides outside the gene matches: 5. The germline CDR1 and CDR2 sequences are MNHNY and SVGAGI (reference sequence). The CDR3 consists of 15 residues.

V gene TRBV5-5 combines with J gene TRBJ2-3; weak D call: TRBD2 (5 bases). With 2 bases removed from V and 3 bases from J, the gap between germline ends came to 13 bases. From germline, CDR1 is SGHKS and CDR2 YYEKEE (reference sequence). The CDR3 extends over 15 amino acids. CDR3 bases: TGTGCCAGCAGCTTCTCCAGCGGCCTGACAGATACGCAGTATTTT. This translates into CASSFSSGLTDTQYF.

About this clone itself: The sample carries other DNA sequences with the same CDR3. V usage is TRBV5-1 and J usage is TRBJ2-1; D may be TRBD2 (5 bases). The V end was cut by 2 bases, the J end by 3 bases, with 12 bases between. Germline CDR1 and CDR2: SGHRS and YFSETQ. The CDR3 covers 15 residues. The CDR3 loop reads CASSFSSGVYNEQFF. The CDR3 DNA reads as TGCGCCAGCAGCTTTTCCAGCGGAGTCTACAATGAGCAGTTCTTC.

The CDR3 loop is CASSRQTGARYGYTF. The CDR3 nucleotides read TGTGCCAGCAGCAGGCAGACCGGGGCCCGCTATGGCTACACCTTC. The V call is TRBV21-1, the J call TRBJ1-2. TRBV21-1 is labeled a pseudogene. The CDR3 totals 15 residues.

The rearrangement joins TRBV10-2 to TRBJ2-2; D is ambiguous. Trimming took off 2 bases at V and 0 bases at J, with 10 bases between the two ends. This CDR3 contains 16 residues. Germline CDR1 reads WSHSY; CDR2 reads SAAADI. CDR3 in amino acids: CASSEPLAANTGELFF. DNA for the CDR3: TGCGCCAGCAGTGAGCCGCTGGCAGCGAACACCGGGGAGCTGTTTTTT.

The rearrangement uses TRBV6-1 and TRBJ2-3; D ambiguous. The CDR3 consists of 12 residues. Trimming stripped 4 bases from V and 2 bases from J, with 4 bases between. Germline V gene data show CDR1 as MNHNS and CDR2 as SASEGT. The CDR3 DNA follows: TGTGCCAGCAGTGTCGTCACAGATACGCAGTATTTT. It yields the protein CASSVVTDTQYF.

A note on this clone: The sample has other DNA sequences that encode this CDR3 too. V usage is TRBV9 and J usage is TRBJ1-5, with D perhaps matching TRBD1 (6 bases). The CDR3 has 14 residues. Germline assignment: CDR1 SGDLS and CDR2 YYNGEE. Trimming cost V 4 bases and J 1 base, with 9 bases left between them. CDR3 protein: CASSQGGSNQPQHF. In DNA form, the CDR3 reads TGTGCCAGCAGCCAAGGGGGGAGCAATCAGCCCCAGCATTTT. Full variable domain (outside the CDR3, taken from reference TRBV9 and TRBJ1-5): DSGVTQTPKHLITATGQRVTLRCSPRSGDLSVYWYQQSLDQGLQFLIQYYNGEERAKGNILERFSAQQFPDLHSELNLSSLELGDSALYFCASSQGGSNQPQHFGDGTRLSIL.

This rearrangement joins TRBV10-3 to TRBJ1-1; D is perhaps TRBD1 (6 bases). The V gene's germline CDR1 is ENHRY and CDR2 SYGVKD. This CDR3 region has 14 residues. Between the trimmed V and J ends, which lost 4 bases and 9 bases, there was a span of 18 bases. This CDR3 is CAISGSDSPGQAFF. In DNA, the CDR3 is TGTGCCATCAGTGGCTCGGACAGCCCCGGGCAAGCTTTCTTT.

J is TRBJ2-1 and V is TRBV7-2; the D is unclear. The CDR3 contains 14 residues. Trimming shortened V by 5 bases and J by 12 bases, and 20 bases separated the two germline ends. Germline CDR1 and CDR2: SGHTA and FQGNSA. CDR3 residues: CASSNYLRVPGQFF. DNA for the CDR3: TGTGCCAGCAGCAACTACCTTCGGGTCCCTGGGCAGTTCTTC.

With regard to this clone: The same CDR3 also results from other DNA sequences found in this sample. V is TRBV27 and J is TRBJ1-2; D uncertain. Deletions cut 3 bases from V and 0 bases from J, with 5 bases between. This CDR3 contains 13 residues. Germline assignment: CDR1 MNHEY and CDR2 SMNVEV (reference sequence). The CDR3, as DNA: TGTGCCAGCAGTTTCAGAACTAACTATGGCTACACCTTC. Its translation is CASSFRTNYGYTF.

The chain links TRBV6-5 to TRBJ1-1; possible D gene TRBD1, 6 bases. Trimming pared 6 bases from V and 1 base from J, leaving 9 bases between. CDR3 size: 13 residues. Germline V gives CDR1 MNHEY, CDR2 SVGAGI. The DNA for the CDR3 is TGTGCCAGCAGCGCCAGGGGGAACACTGAAGCTTTCTTT. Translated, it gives CASSARGNTEAFF.

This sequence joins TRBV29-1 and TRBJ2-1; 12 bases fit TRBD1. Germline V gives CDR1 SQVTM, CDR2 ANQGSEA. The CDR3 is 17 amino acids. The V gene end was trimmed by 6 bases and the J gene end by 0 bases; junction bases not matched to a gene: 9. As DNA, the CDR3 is TGCAGCGTCCCGGGACAGGGGGCCTCAAGCTCCTACAATGAGCAGTTCTTC. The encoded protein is CSVPGQGASSSYNEQFF.

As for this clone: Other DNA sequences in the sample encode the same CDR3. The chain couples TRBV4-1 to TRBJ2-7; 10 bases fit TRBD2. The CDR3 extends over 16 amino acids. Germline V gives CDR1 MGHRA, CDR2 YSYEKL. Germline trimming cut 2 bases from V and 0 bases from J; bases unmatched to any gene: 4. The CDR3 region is CASSQPRTSGSYEQYF. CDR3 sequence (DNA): TGCGCCAGCAGCCAACCCAGGACTAGCGGCTCCTACGAGCAGTACTTC.

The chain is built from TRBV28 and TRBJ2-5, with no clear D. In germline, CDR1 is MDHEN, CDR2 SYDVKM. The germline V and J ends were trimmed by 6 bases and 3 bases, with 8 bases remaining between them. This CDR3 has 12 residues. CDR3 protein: CASRGPKETQYF. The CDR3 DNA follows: TGTGCCAGCAGAGGGCCTAAAGAGACCCAGTACTTC.

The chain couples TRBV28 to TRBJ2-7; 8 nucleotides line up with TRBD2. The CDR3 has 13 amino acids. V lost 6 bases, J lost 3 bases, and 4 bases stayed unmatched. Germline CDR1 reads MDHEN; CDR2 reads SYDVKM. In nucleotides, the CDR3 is TGTGCCAGCAGAGAGCGGGAGCTCTACGAGCAGTACTTC. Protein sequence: CASRERELYEQYF.

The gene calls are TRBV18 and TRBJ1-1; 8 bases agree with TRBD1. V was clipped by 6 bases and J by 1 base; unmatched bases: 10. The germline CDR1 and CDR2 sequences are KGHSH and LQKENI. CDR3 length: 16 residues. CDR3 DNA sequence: TGTGCCAGCTCGCCAGGGGGCACGGGTTGGAACACTGAAGCTTTCTTT. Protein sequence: CASSPGGTGWNTEAFF.